This is a list of T cell receptor beta chains from one sample in a study of blood T cell repertoires in COVID-19. Data came from immunoSEQ multiplex PCR; TCRdb stores just in-frame clones and leaves some out. The sample includes 95,000 to 150,000 clones, over 65% of them seen just once. The material sequenced was peripheral blood. The receptors come from a man aged 55 to 69 with acute or convalescent COVID-19. CDR3s include the opening cysteine and the closing phenylalanine or tryptophan. A D gene is named only where the DNA matches it firmly. Clone size is stated in some rows and not others, as once, few, many or a class when expanded.

NA	NA	13	TRBV18	TRBJ2-7	CASSAGSPYEQYF	TGTGCCAGCTCAGCCGGGTCCCCCTACGAGCAGTACTTC
NA	TRBD1	12	TRBV7-9	TRBJ2-7	CASSQTGDEQYF	TGTGCCAGCAGTCAGACAGGGGACGAGCAGTACTTC
once	TRBD2	13	TRBV12-3/TRBV12-4	TRBJ2-2	CASIPRGTGELFF	TGTGCCAGCATTCCGCGGGGGACCGGGGAGCTGTTTTTT
few	NA	14	TRBV3-1/TRBV3-2	TRBJ1-6	CASSRQSYNSPLHF	TGTGCCAGCAGTCGACAGAGCTATAATTCACCCCTCCACTTT
NA	NA	13	TRBV20-1	TRBJ1-5	CSASSGGWQPQHF	TGCAGTGCTAGTAGCGGGGGCTGGCAGCCCCAGCATTTT
NA	TRBD2	15	TRBV7-9	TRBJ2-7	CASSLGLAGVYEQYF	TGTGCCAGCAGCTTAGGACTAGCGGGAGTCTACGAGCAGTACTTC
NA	NA	14	TRBV30	TRBJ1-3	CAWSEGYSGNTIYF	TGTGCCTGGAGTGAGGGGTACTCTGGAAACACCATATATTTT
NA	TRBD2	15	TRBV14	TRBJ2-7	CASSQDSGSYYEQYF	TGTGCCAGCAGCCAAGATAGCGGGAGCTACTACGAGCAGTACTTC
once	NA	13	TRBV28	TRBJ2-2	CASRTSVDGELFF	TGTGCCAGCAGAACTTCGGTCGACGGGGAGCTGTTTTTT
NA	NA	14	TRBV7-2	TRBJ1-2	CASSNRGGDYGYTF	TGTGCCAGCAGCAACCGGGGGGGGGACTATGGCTACACCTTC
NA	NA	13	TRBV28	TRBJ1-5	CASSLPDRRPQHF	TGTGCCAGCAGTTTGCCCGACAGAAGGCCCCAGCATTTT
once	NA	13	TRBV27	TRBJ2-7	CASRRDTSYEQYF	TGTGCCAGCAGACGGGACACCTCCTACGAGCAGTACTTC
NA	NA	14	TRBV19	TRBJ1-4	CASSIVETNEKLFF	TGTGCCAGTAGTATTGTAGAGACTAATGAAAAACTGTTTTTT
NA	NA	10	TRBV28	TRBJ2-4	CASGSGVQYF	TGTGCCAGCGGGTCCGGAGTTCAGTACTTC
NA	TRBD1	12	TRBV28	TRBJ1-5	CASSTQGVRWHF	TGTGCCAGCAGTACCCAGGGGGTTAGGTGGCATTTT
NA	TRBD1	15	TRBV7-2	TRBJ1-2	CASSFGRGREDGYTF	TGTGCCAGCAGCTTCGGGAGGGGGCGAGAGGATGGCTACACCTTC
NA	NA	14	TRBV5-1	TRBJ1-1	CASSSTVMNTEAFF	TGCGCCAGCAGCTCTACAGTGATGAACACTGAAGCTTTCTTT
once	TRBD1	15	TRBV18	TRBJ2-5	CASSAGTGGRETQYF	TGTGCCAGCTCAGCCGGGACAGGGGGCCGGGAGACCCAGTACTTC
NA	NA	13	TRBV29-1	TRBJ2-1	CSHQAGAGNEQFF	TGCTCCCACCAGGCAGGGGCGGGCAATGAGCAGTTCTTC
NA	TRBD2	15	TRBV11-2	TRBJ2-1	CASSLVSGAYNEQFF	TGTGCCAGCAGCTTAGTAAGCGGGGCCTACAATGAGCAGTTCTTC
NA	TRBD2	14	TRBV7-2	TRBJ2-1	CASSPGLAGVEGFF	TGTGCCAGCAGCCCGGGACTAGCGGGAGTTGAGGGGTTCTTC
NA	TRBD2	16	TRBV27	TRBJ2-2	CASSLGLAGGPRKLFF	TGTGCCAGCAGTTTGGGACTAGCGGGAGGGCCGAGGAAGCTGTTTTTT
NA	TRBD1	14	TRBV30	TRBJ1-2	CAWSAPTGGLGYTF	TGTGCCTGGAGTGCCCCTACAGGGGGCCTAGGCTACACCTTC